The 15 T cell receptor beta chains below were found in one sample sequenced in a study of Graves' ophthalmopathy and Graves' hyperthyroidism. CDR3 regions of TCR beta were amplified from RNA transcripts. An opening RT-PCR round employed HTBI primers and preceded a second-round multiplex PCR. MiXCR, run by TCRdb on the multiplex PCR reads, gives a single entry per CDR3 protein. The sample lists around 590,000 distinct CDR3 sequences; roughly 40% were seen once. Source material: peripheral blood or thyroid tissue (not recorded which). Every receptor here comes from an adult man with Graves' hyperthyroidism.

CDR3 in amino acids: CASRPAPGRGYGYTF. The CDR3 nucleotides are TGTGCCAGCCGCCCGGCCCCTGGGCGGGGATACGGCTACACCTTC. The chain recombines TRBV2 with TRBJ1-2; D remains ambiguous. Trimming pared 8 bases from V and 8 bases from J, leaving 24 bases between. This CDR3 contains 15 residues. CDR1 and CDR2 from the germline V gene are SNHLY and FYNNEI.

This clonotype has only a few counts. The CDR3 DNA reads as TGTGCCAGCAGAATACAGGGGATGGGCGGAAACACCATATATTTT. Protein: CASRIQGMGGNTIYF. The chain has TRBV28 and TRBJ1-3; 7 nucleotides match TRBD1. J was trimmed by 4 bases and V by 6 bases; bases with no gene match: 9. The CDR3 is 15 residues long. Germline CDR1 and CDR2: MDHEN and SYDVKM.

This clonotype was seen repeatedly, ten times or more. The chain is built from TRBV10-2 and TRBJ2-7; tentatively, D is TRBD2 (5 bases). The germline V gene has CDR1 WSHSY and CDR2 SAAADI. With 8 bases removed from V and 3 bases from J, the gap between germline ends came to 11 bases. The CDR3 is 12 residues long. CDR3 sequence (DNA): TGCGCCAGCCAGGCGGGCCTCTACGAGCAGTACTTC. Protein sequence: CASQAGLYEQYF.

The rearrangement joins TRBV2 to TRBJ1-1; 7 bases map to TRBD1. Trimming took 5 bases from V and 7 from J; bases not matched to a gene: 7. Germline CDR1 is SNHLY and CDR2 is FYNNEI. The length of the CDR3 is 13 residues. CDR3 region: CASSYRRDSEAFF. Written as DNA, the CDR3 is TGTGCCAGCAGTTACCGGAGGGACAGTGAAGCTTTCTTT.

This clonotype has a handful of counts. This chain links TRBV10-2 with TRBJ2-5; TRBD2 aligns across 10 bases. V shed 6 bases and J 5 bases; nucleotides not matched to a gene: 6. There are 14 residues in the CDR3. Germline-derived CDR1 and CDR2 are WSHSY and SAAADI. CDR3 bases: TGCGCCAGCAGCGCTAGCGGGAGTGGGGAGACCCAGTACTTC. Its translation: CASSASGSGETQYF.

This clonotype was counted ten times or more. The chain combines TRBV6-5 with TRBJ2-7; no clear D. This CDR3 is built from 15 residues. Per the germline V gene, CDR1 is MNHEY and CDR2 is SVGAGI. The V end lost 0 bases, the J end lost 2 bases, and 11 bases lay between the germline ends. CDR3 nucleotide sequence: TGTGCCAGCAGTTACTCCCCCCGGTATACCTACGAGCAGTACTTC. It codes for CASSYSPRYTYEQYF.

This clonotype showed up many times. The chain carries TRBV13 and TRBJ1-1; D not resolved. There are 12 residues in the CDR3. Germline CDR1 and CDR2: PRHDT and FYEKMQ (reference sequence). Trimming removed 3 bases from V and 7 bases from J, with 9 bases in between. The CDR3 is CASSFGQVEAFF. The CDR3 region has the DNA TGTGCCAGCAGCTTTGGGCAGGTTGAAGCTTTCTTT.

J is TRBJ2-7 and V is TRBV7-2, with no clear D. This CDR3 spans 14 amino acids. The ends were cut back, 6 bases at V and 0 bases at J, with 12 bases in the middle. In germline, CDR1 is SGHTA, CDR2 FQGNSA. CDR3 residues: CASSYHRYSYEQYF. Written as DNA, the CDR3 is TGTGCCAGCAGTTATCACAGATACTCCTACGAGCAGTACTTC.

Concerning this clonotype itself: The junction and the germline gene differ at one end; a read error may be behind it. V gene TRBV7-9 combines with J gene TRBJ2-7; D might be TRBD1 (5 bases). This CDR3 has 13 residues. CDR1 is SEHNR and CDR2 is FQNEAQ in the germline V gene (reference sequence). For the CDR3, the DNA is TGTGCCAGCAAGACAGAAGGATCCTGCGAGCAGTACTTC. This codes for CASKTEGSCEQYF.

In regard to this clonotype: Sequence at one end of the junction differs from germline and may be a read error. The V call is TRBV19, the J call TRBJ2-6, with TRBD1 matching 9 bases. Germline V gene lookup returns CDR1 LNHDA and CDR2 SQIVND (reference sequence). This CDR3 contains 15 residues. The CDR3 DNA sequence: TGTGCCAGTAGTAGAAGCGACAGGGGGGCTAACGTCCTGACTTTC. Its translation: CASSRSDRGANVLTF.

The CDR3 DNA reads TGTGCCATCAGTGACGGGGCTAGCGGGATTTACGAGCAGTACTTC. Translation: CAISDGASGIYEQYF. The chain carries TRBV10-3 and TRBJ2-7; 9 bases line up with TRBD2. The CDR3 loop spans 15 amino acids. Trimming at V came to 3 bases and at J to 4 bases, leaving 7 bases not matched to a gene. From germline, CDR1 is ENHRY and CDR2 SYGVKD.

The chain has TRBV7-9 and TRBJ2-2; D is undetermined. V gave up 6 bases and J gave up 1 base, with 12 bases separating them. Germline CDR1 and CDR2: SEHNR and FQNEAQ (reference sequence). CDR3 size: 15 residues. In DNA, the CDR3 is TGTGCCAGCAGGACCTCGTTGGAGAACACCGGGGAGCTGTTTTTT. This encodes CASRTSLENTGELFF.

Here the CDR3 reads CASSLSSGQIYGYTF. The CDR3 DNA reads as TGTGCCAGCAGTTTGTCAAGCGGCCAAATCTATGGCTACACCTTC. The chain carries TRBV27 and TRBJ1-2; D gene ambiguous. Germline CDR1 reads MNHEY; CDR2 reads SMNVEV (reference sequence). The V and J ends lost 3 bases and 4 bases respectively, with 15 bases between them. This CDR3 has 15 residues.

The J gene is TRBJ1-5, the V gene TRBV20-1; tentatively, D is TRBD1 (5 bases). V lost 3 bases and J 11 bases, leaving 20 bases between the germline ends. Germline CDR1 and CDR2: DFQATT and SNEGSKA (reference sequence). The CDR3 spans 14 residues. CDR3 loop: CSARLPGFQETQHF. In nucleotides, the CDR3 is TGCAGTGCTAGGCTCCCAGGGTTCCAAGAGACCCAGCATTTT.

This clonotype was counted at least ten times. This chain links TRBV10-3 with TRBJ2-7, with a possible D match to TRBD2 (6 bases). Germline V lookup: CDR1 ENHRY, CDR2 SYGVKD. The CDR3 contains 14 residues. Trimming cost V 6 bases and J 2 bases, with 14 bases left between them. The CDR3 DNA follows: TGTGCCATCAGGGATAGCGGAGTCACCTACGAGCAGTACTTC. This codes for CAIRDSGVTYEQYF.